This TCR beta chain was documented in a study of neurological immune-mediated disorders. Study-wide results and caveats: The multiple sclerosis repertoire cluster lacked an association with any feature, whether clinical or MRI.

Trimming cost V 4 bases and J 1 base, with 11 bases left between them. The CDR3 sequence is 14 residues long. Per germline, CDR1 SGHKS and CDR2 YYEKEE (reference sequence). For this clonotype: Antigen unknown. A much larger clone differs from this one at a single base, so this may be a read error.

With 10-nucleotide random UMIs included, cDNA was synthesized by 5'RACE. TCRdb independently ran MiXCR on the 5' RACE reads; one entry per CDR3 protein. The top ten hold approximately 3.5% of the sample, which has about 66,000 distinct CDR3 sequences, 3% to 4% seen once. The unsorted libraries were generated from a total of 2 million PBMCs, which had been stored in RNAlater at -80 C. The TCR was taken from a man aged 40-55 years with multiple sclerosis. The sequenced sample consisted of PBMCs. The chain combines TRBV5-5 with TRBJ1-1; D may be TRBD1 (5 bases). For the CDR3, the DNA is TGTGCCAGCAGCCAGGACACCGAGAACACTGAAGCTTTCTTT. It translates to CASSQDTENTEAFF. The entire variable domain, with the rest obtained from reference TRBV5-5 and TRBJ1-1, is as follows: DAGVTQSPTHLIKTRGQQVTLRCSPISGHKSVSWYQQVLGQGPQFIFQYYEKEERGRGNFPDRFSARQFPNYSSELNVNALLLGDSALYLCASSQDTENTEAFFGQGTRLTVV.